This entry concerns a single T cell receptor (beta chain). The source of the sample is a study of blood T cell repertoires in COVID-19. For the study at large: Both acute and convalescent COVID-19 samples were obtained from the United States, Italy and Spain. In each case, the material was cDNA or gDNA derived from T cells, B-cell-depleted T cells, or PBMCs.

In the original processing: Estimation of nucleated cell counts relied on the amplification of reference gene primers. TCRdb's table, derived via immunoSEQ multiplex PCR, lists solely in-frame clones and lacks some. V, J and clone size derive from that table, while D and trimming were established from the DNA sequence. The table shows fewer than 250,000 clones, with approximately 91% occurring only once. The ends lost 8 bases at V and 5 bases at J; junction bases unmatched: 14. The germline V gene has CDR1 LNHDA and CDR2 SQIVND (reference sequence). The length of the CDR3 is 15 residues. Source material: peripheral blood. This TCR was recovered from a man aged 25-45 years with acute or convalescent COVID-19. This sequence joins TRBV19 and TRBJ2-7; 8 positions match TRBD1. The CDR3 region is CASGPRDRWADEQYF. CDR3 coding DNA: TGTGCCAGTGGGCCTCGGGACAGGTGGGCGGACGAGCAGTACTTC.